Presented here are 28 T cell receptor beta chains from one specimen sequenced in a study of blood T cell repertoires in COVID-19. Method: immunoSEQ multiplex PCR; TCRdb's copy keeps in-frame clones and lacks some. The table lists 170,000 or so clones, more than 85% of them singletons. The source material was peripheral blood. These receptors were collected from a man aged 55 to 70 with COVID-19, enrolled during active disease.

The V call is TRBV30, the J call TRBJ1-5; 10 nucleotides line up with TRBD1. This CDR3 spans 17 amino acids. V lost 2 bases to trimming and J lost 4 bases; unmatched junction nucleotides: 11. Germline V gene data show CDR1 as GTSNPN and CDR2 as SVGIG (reference sequence). The CDR3 DNA reads as TGTGCCTGGAGTCCCCCCGGGACAGGGGCCTCTAATCAGCCCCAGCATTTT. Translated, it gives CAWSPPGTGASNQPQHF.

The rearrangement uses TRBV2 and TRBJ2-3; tentatively, D is TRBD2 (7 bases). The V end was cut by 6 bases, the J end by 1 base, with 17 bases between. The CDR3 totals 16 residues. Germline V CDR1 and CDR2: SNHLY, FYNNEI. The CDR3 here is CASRGGGSWRTDTQYF. CDR3 coding DNA: TGTGCCAGCAGGGGGGGCGGGAGCTGGCGCACAGATACGCAGTATTTT.

The chain carries TRBV21-1 and TRBJ1-3; the D segment call TRBD1 is taken from the table without a DNA check. TRBV21-1 is a known pseudogene. The CDR3 runs to 18 residues. CDR3 amino acids: CASRLTVLQLRSGNTIYF. As DNA, the CDR3 is TGTGCCAGCAGACTGACAGTGCTACAGTTACGCTCTGGAAACACCATATATTTT.

This chain links TRBV2 with TRBJ2-3; 7 positions agree with TRBD1. CDR1 and CDR2 (germline): SNHLY, FYNNEI. This CDR3 contains 16 residues. J gave up 5 bases and V 4 bases, and 12 bases lay outside the gene matches. CDR3 sequence reads: CASSGDRAGGLDTQYF. In DNA, the CDR3 is TGTGCCAGCAGTGGAGACAGGGCTGGGGGTCTAGATACGCAGTATTTT.

V gene TRBV18 combines with J gene TRBJ1-1, with D perhaps matching TRBD1 (5 bases). Germline values: CDR1 KGHSH, CDR2 LQKENI. The CDR3 consists of 14 residues. Deletions cut 4 bases from V and 4 bases from J, with 13 bases between. In DNA form, the CDR3 reads TGTGCCAGCTCACTAGCAGGGTCGGCCACTGAAGCTTTCTTT. This gives the protein CASSLAGSATEAFF.

The table lists this clone with a count of one. The chain couples TRBV9 to TRBJ2-6; TRBD2 is a possible D gene (5 bases). V lost 0 bases, J lost 0 bases, and 7 bases lay in between. Germline V gene lookup returns CDR1 SGDLS and CDR2 YYNGEE. The CDR3 covers 16 residues. In nucleotides, the CDR3 is TGTGCCAGCAGCGTAGGTGGGAGCTCTGGGGCCAACGTCCTGACTTTC. The encoded protein is CASSVGGSSGANVLTF. The variable domain in full, with the rest retrieved from reference TRBV9 and TRBJ2-6, is DSGVTQTPKHLITATGQRVTLRCSPRSGDLSVYWYQQSLDQGLQFLIQYYNGEERAKGNILERFSAQQFPDLHSELNLSSLELGDSALYFCASSVGGSSGANVLTFGAGSRLTVL.

The V call is TRBV2, the J call TRBJ1-4; tentative D call: TRBD1 (5 bases). This CDR3 contains 14 residues. Looked up from germline, CDR1 is SNHLY and CDR2 is FYNNEI. V was trimmed by 6 bases and J by 4 bases, leaving 12 bases between them. The CDR3 nucleotides are TGTGCCAGCAGCCGAAGGGGATTTAATGAAAAACTGTTTTTT. This gives the protein CASSRRGFNEKLFF.

The chain carries TRBV3-1 (or the pseudogene TRBV3-2) and TRBJ2-7, with D perhaps matching TRBD2 (5 bases). Trimming removed 8 bases at V and 7 bases at J, with 21 bases between. The CDR3 runs to 14 residues. Germline V lookup: CDR1 LGHDT, CDR2 YNNKEL (reference sequence). The CDR3 nucleotides are TGTGCCAGCGGACTGGGAGACACCAATTCAGAGCAGTACTTC. Its translation is CASGLGDTNSEQYF.

The chain combines TRBV7-9 with TRBJ1-1; 10 bases align to TRBD1. This CDR3 region has 14 residues. Trimming removed 4 bases from V and 8 bases from J; junction bases left unmatched: 7. Germline-derived CDR1 and CDR2 are SEHNR and FQNEAQ (reference sequence). CDR3 coding DNA: TGTGCCAGCAGCTACGGGACAGGGGCGGTGGAAGCTTTCTTT. Translated, it gives CASSYGTGAVEAFF.

The rearrangement joins TRBV18 to TRBJ1-1, with a weak D call TRBD1 (5 bases). The CDR3 has 15 residues. In germline, CDR1 is KGHSH, CDR2 LQKENI. V lost 1 base to trimming and J lost 2 bases, with 11 bases between them. The CDR3 spells CASSPLGRGNTEAFF. The CDR3 DNA reads as TGTGCCAGCTCACCACTCGGGAGGGGAAACACTGAAGCTTTCTTT.

J is TRBJ2-1 and V is TRBV21-1; TRBD2, the D gene given by the table, was not confirmed from the DNA. TRBV21-1 is recorded as a pseudogene. The CDR3 has 18 amino acids. CDR3 nucleotide sequence: TGTGCCAGCAGCAAAGAAACCCGAGTTTGTGACTCCTACAATGAGCAGTTCTTC. Translating gives CASSKETRVCDSYNEQFF.

V and J are TRBV6-5 and TRBJ1-6; tentatively, D is TRBD1 (6 bases). V lost 6 bases and J 8 bases, leaving 11 bases between the germline ends. The CDR3 sequence is 13 residues long. Germline CDR1 and CDR2: MNHEY and SVGAGI. This CDR3 is CASRRTDYSPLHF. The CDR3, as DNA: TGTGCCAGCAGAAGGACAGATTATTCACCCCTCCACTTT.

The J gene is TRBJ1-6, the V gene TRBV27; D is perhaps TRBD1 (5 bases). V was shortened by 5 bases and J by 5 bases, with 16 bases between the two germline ends. Germline CDR1 is MNHEY and CDR2 is SMNVEV (reference sequence). The CDR3 has 16 residues. The CDR3 sequence: CASSTLDKGNNSPLHF. CDR3 DNA: TGTGCCAGCAGTACCCTCGACAAGGGGAATAATTCACCCCTCCACTTT.

The rearrangement links TRBV7-2 to TRBJ2-1, with D maybe TRBD2 (5 bases). Trimming removed 1 base from V and 0 bases from J, with 10 bases in between. Germline loops: CDR1 SGHTA, CDR2 FQGNSA. The CDR3 consists of 16 residues. The CDR3 DNA sequence: TGTGCCAGCAGCTTAGAGGCGGGTAGCTCCTACAATGAGCAGTTCTTC. It is translated as CASSLEAGSSYNEQFF.

The gene calls are TRBV11-3 and TRBJ1-6; 7 nucleotides line up with TRBD1. V was clipped by 4 bases and J by 6 bases; unmatched bases: 3. Germline CDR1 SGHNT, CDR2 YENEEA. This CDR3 contains 14 residues. The CDR3 here is CASSSGTVNSPLHF. For the CDR3, the DNA is TGTGCCAGCAGCTCTGGGACAGTTAATTCACCCCTCCACTTT.

This clone has just one count. V is TRBV28 and J is TRBJ2-1; TRBD2 aligns across 12 bases. CDR1 and CDR2 (germline): MDHEN, SYDVKM. V lost 7 bases, J lost 6 bases, and 7 bases stayed unmatched. The CDR3 is 15 residues long. CDR3 sequence reads: CASNRLAGVRNEQFF. The CDR3 DNA is TGTGCCAGCAACCGACTAGCGGGAGTACGCAATGAGCAGTTCTTC.

Of note for this clone: Other DNA sequences in this sample translate to the same CDR3. V is TRBV7-9 and J is TRBJ1-1, with 8 bases aligning to TRBD1. Per the germline V gene, CDR1 is SEHNR and CDR2 is FQNEAQ (reference sequence). The CDR3 spans 14 residues. V dropped 5 bases and J dropped 7; count of bases not matched to a gene: 9. The CDR3 nucleotides read TGTGCCAGCAGCCTAGGACAGGGCATTGTTGAAGCTTTCTTT. As protein: CASSLGQGIVEAFF.

The genes are TRBV27 and TRBJ1-1; 9 bases agree with TRBD1. The V segment lost 7 bases and the J segment 6 bases; nucleotides outside the gene matches: 3. CDR1 and CDR2 (germline): MNHEY, SMNVEV (reference sequence). The CDR3 spans 12 residues. The CDR3 DNA reads as TGTGCCAGCATGAACAGGGGGCCTGAAGCTTTCTTT. Protein: CASMNRGPEAFF.

This chain joins TRBV7-2 and TRBJ2-2, with 7 bases lining up with TRBD1. CDR3 length: 16 amino acids. The V segment lost 1 base and the J segment 7 bases; nucleotides outside the gene matches: 9. CDR1 and CDR2 from the germline V gene are SGHTA and FQGNSA. DNA of the CDR3: TGTGCCAGCAGCTTAGGCCAGACAGGGAGAGGCGGGGAGCTGTTTTTT. Residues: CASSLGQTGRGGELFF.

The J gene is TRBJ2-3, the V gene TRBV4-3, with D perhaps matching TRBD2 (5 bases). Trimming took off 0 bases at V and 0 bases at J, with 10 bases between the two ends. CDR3 length equals 16 residues. Germline V lookup: CDR1 LGHNA, CDR2 YSLEER. This CDR3 reads CASSQERAPSTDTQYF. The CDR3 bases are TGCGCCAGCAGCCAAGAGCGGGCCCCGAGCACAGATACGCAGTATTTT.

The gene calls are TRBV11-2 and TRBJ1-2, with D unclear. With 5 bases removed from V and 4 bases from J, the gap between germline ends came to 17 bases. The CDR3 has 15 residues. Germline loops: CDR1 SGHAT, CDR2 FQNNGV. The CDR3 DNA reads as TGTGCCAGCAGCGACCGTAGGAGCGGATCCTATGGCTACACCTTC. Protein product: CASSDRRSGSYGYTF.

The chain has TRBV9 and TRBJ2-3; 9 positions match TRBD1. The CDR3 is made up of 15 amino acids. The germline V gene has CDR1 SGDLS and CDR2 YYNGEE. Trimming removed 2 bases from V and 2 bases from J; junction bases left unmatched: 3. For the CDR3, the DNA is TGTGCCAGCAGCGTCAGGACAGGGGACACAGATACGCAGTATTTT. Its translation: CASSVRTGDTDTQYF.

This chain links TRBV2 with TRBJ2-7, with D possibly TRBD2 on 6 matching bases. The CDR3 spans 14 residues. CDR1 is SNHLY, CDR2 FYNNEI, per germline. Trimming removed 8 bases at V and 0 bases at J, with 14 bases between. CDR3 in amino acids: CASRGTASSYEQYF. The DNA for the CDR3 is TGTGCCAGCCGCGGGACGGCCAGCTCCTACGAGCAGTACTTC.

V is TRBV15 and J is TRBJ2-7, with TRBD2 as a possible D gene (5 bases). The length of the CDR3 is 18 residues. Trimming left V 1 base short and J 3 bases short, with 22 bases between. The germline V gene encodes CDR1 LNHNV and CDR2 YYDKDF (reference sequence). Here the CDR3 reads CATSRAGRKEQGGYEQYF. The CDR3 DNA is TGTGCCACCAGCAGAGCGGGCAGAAAGGAGCAAGGAGGCTACGAGCAGTACTTC.

The rearrangement links TRBV7-9 to TRBJ1-2; D call uncertain. Germline CDR1 and CDR2: SEHNR and FQNEAQ (reference sequence). The V gene lost 3 bases and the J gene lost 6 bases, with 11 bases spanning the gap. This CDR3 has 13 residues. The CDR3 sequence is CASSFSGLDGYTF. The CDR3 coding sequence is TGTGCCAGCAGCTTTTCGGGGTTGGATGGCTACACCTTC. The entire variable domain, with the rest obtained from reference TRBV7-9 and TRBJ1-2, is as follows: DTGVSQNPRHKITKRGQNVTFRCDPISEHNRLYWYRQTLGQGPEFLTYFQNEAQLEKSRLLSDRFSAERPKGSFSTLEIQRTEQGDSAMYLCASSFSGLDGYTFGSGTRLTVV.

V gene TRBV7-9 combines with J gene TRBJ1-2; no clear D gene. CDR1 is SEHNR, CDR2 FQNEAQ, per germline (reference sequence). The CDR3 sequence is 13 residues long. The V end lost 2 bases, the J end lost 6 bases, and 10 bases lay between the germline ends. The CDR3 is CASSLLQMHGYTF. In DNA form, the CDR3 reads TGTGCCAGCAGCTTACTCCAGATGCATGGCTACACCTTC.

The chain is built from TRBV2 and TRBJ1-3; 10 bases fit TRBD1. CDR3 length: 14 amino acids. The germline gives CDR1 SNHLY, CDR2 FYNNEI. V dropped 8 bases and J dropped 2; count of bases not matched to a gene: 3. CDR3 region: CASETGGTGNTIYF. CDR3 nucleotides: TGTGCCAGCGAGACAGGGGGCACTGGAAACACCATATATTTT.

CDR3 sequence (DNA): TGTGCCAGCAGCTTGTACGGGGTTAGCAATCAGCCCCAGCATTTT. Its protein product is CASSLYGVSNQPQHF. The genes are TRBV5-5 and TRBJ1-5; D remains ambiguous. Trimming shortened V by 1 base and J by 0 bases, and 8 bases separated the two germline ends. Germline CDR1 reads SGHKS; CDR2 reads YYEKEE (reference sequence). The CDR3 consists of 15 residues.